The clone carrying this TCR beta chain was seen many times. Its antigen is not identified. The data derive from a study of Graves' ophthalmopathy and Graves' hyperthyroidism. Notes on the study in general: Ophthalmopathy progression predictions by the model showed roughly 77% specificity and about 70% sensitivity. Discrimination between ophthalmopathy and stable hyperthyroidism by a 13-signature model showed roughly 85% sensitivity and over 70% specificity.

The study amplified TCR beta CDR3 regions using RNA transcripts. Scientists carried out first-round RT-PCR using HTBI primers and then a second-round multiplex PCR. TCRdb reprocessed the multiplex PCR reads with MiXCR, giving one entry per CDR3 protein. The sample contains roughly 500,000 distinct CDR3 sequences, around an eighth of which appear only once. The length of the CDR3 is 17 residues. The germline V and J ends were trimmed by 3 bases and 4 bases, with 21 bases remaining between them. Germline V gene sequence: CDR1 LNHDA, CDR2 SQIVND (reference sequence). This chain connects TRBV19 to TRBJ1-2; possibly TRBD1 for D (5 bases). Sequences were obtained from blood. The TCR sequence derives from a woman in her 30s with Graves' ophthalmopathy. This CDR3 reads CASSIGGARKAVYGYTF. In DNA, the CDR3 is TGTGCCAGTAGTATTGGAGGGGCGAGAAAAGCGGTCTATGGCTACACCTTC. Full variable domain (remainder filled in from reference TRBV19 and TRBJ1-2): DGGITQSPKYLFRKEGQNVTLSCEQNLNHDAMYWYRQDPGQGLRLIYYSQIVNDFQKGDIAEGYSVSREKKESFPLTVTSAQKNPTAFYLCASSIGGARKAVYGYTFGSGTRLTVV.